This T cell receptor beta chain was profiled in a study of beta chain features in type 1 diabetes. Comment on this clone: Its specificity is unknown.

Study results and limitations: Patients with Type 1 diabetes showed moderately but significantly shorter TCRB CDR3s in all four CD4+ subsets.

Averaging approximately 120 mL, one heparinised blood draw was given by each donor. Cells sorted by CD45RO/CCR7/CD25/CD127/CD95/CD27 comprised CD4+ naive, central memory, regulatory and stem cell-like memory cells. The study reverse transcribed the entire isolated RNA, so it sequenced expressed TCRB transcripts. Profiling relied on immunoSEQ multiplex PCR, and the TCRdb table lists in-frame clones only, not all of them. The sample holds fewer than 55,000 clones; about 40% are singletons and the top ten take over 1.1%. The junction had 7 bases not matched to a gene; V was cut back by 5 bases and J by 4 bases. The CDR3 loop spans 15 amino acids. The germline V gene has CDR1 LNHDA and CDR2 SQIVND (reference sequence).

The gene calls are TRBV19 and TRBJ2-7; 11 nucleotides align to TRBD2. The sequence was obtained from a man aged 30 to 45 with type 1 diabetes. Sequencing was done on a sample of Tregs from blood. CDR3 bases: TGTGCCAGTAGTGGAGGGACTAGCGGACGATACGAGCAGTACTTC. This translates into CASSGGTSGRYEQYF. Full variable domain (rest looked up from reference TRBV19 and TRBJ2-7): DGGITQSPKYLFRKEGQNVTLSCEQNLNHDAMYWYRQDPGQGLRLIYYSQIVNDFQKGDIAEGYSVSREKKESFPLTVTSAQKNPTAFYLCASSGGTSGRYEQYFGPGTRLTVT.